The sequence of this T cell receptor (beta chain) was determined in a study of post-analysis software for immune sequencing data. The count of this clonotype is one. As yet, its antigen is unknown. Trimming removed 5 bases from V and 9 bases from J, with 14 bases in between. The CDR3 length is 12 residues. Germline-derived CDR1 and CDR2 are SEHNR and FQNEAQ (reference sequence). Whole-study findings and limits: Under the F measure, samples that were prepared in one batch clustered strongly together. Significantly decreased normalized Chao1 diversity was recorded for multiple sclerosis patients relative to controls. Comparison of patients with controls showed roughly five TRBV segments more frequent in patients, TRBV5-6, TRBV5-1 and TRBV20-1 among them.

Every TCR beta cDNA library bore unique molecular identifiers. TCRdb re-called the PCR reads with MiXCR, one entry per CDR3 protein. This table has about 620,000 distinct CDR3 sequences, 40% to 50% appearing once. This TCR was sampled from a girl aged 5-17 years with multiple sclerosis. The chain is built from TRBV7-9 and TRBJ2-7; D gene unclear. Sequences were obtained from blood. This CDR3 reads CASSPTGPGQYF. CDR3 bases: TGTGCCAGCAGCCCCACCGGGCCCGGGCAGTACTTC.